This T cell receptor beta chain appears in the sequencing data of a study of blood T cell repertoires in COVID-19 (dated by TCRdb to 2020 to 2021). Turning to the overall study: Samples from collaborators originated in the United States, Italy and Spain and spanned both the acute and convalescent phases of COVID-19. The prospective study material was composed of cDNA or gDNA derived from T cells, B-cell-depleted T cells, or PBMCs. Deeply sampled blood TCRbeta repertoires from subjects exposed to, actively infected with, or recovered from COVID-19 were included in the dataset. The repertoires were released in a freely available public database intended as a resource for research on the immune response to SARS-CoV-2. The samples were drawn from the first 160 participants of the ongoing ImmuneRACE study and from about 1,200 subjects provided by 6 global collaborators. The sample metadata nearly always contained a de-identified subject ID, COVID-19 status, age in years and sex. Where HLA class I and class II types were available, the types were taken from metadata supplied by the sample provider, not from assay-based typing.

Whole blood was collected in K2EDTA tubes by collaborating institutions according to the institutions' own protocols. For TCRbeta analysis, collaborators shipped samples as frozen whole blood, isolated PBMCs, or DNA extracted from either of those sample types. Comments on this clone: Its cognate antigen has yet to be identified. No much larger clone exists at a distance of one base, and base qualities are not known.

Broad study findings and their caveats: Clinical and demographic metadata were provided uncurated, with the amount varying by source and participant.

The immunoSEQ Assay, a bias-controlled multiplex PCR, was used to amplify TCRbeta CDR3 regions from genomic DNA. From the authors' description of their analysis: The number of nucleated cells in each sample was estimated by amplification of reference gene primers within the assay. Sequence reads were collapsed and filtered to measure the absolute abundance of every unique TCRbeta CDR3 rearrangement. For each sample, productive Simpson clonality was calculated as the square root of Simpson's diversity index across productive rearrangements. The table was pulled from immuneACCESS by TCRdb, which kept in-frame rearrangements only. Such tables lose some clones; where checked, under half of the loss comes from unresolved V genes, and the rest has no known cause. The V and J calls and clone size were taken over from that table, and D and trimming were inferred from the DNA. The sample table holds some 120,000 clones, of which around four fifths were seen once. The ten largest clones add up to 9.5% to 15% of the sample.

For CDR1 and CDR2, the germline V gene (reference sequence) lists LNHNV and YYDKDF. The CDR3 measures 15 amino acids from cysteine to phenylalanine. The retained sequence is limited to the CDR3, 45 bases, with the frame set at the first base. Trimming takes 3 bases from V and 9 bases from J, and the germline ends sit 15 bases apart. Sequenced material: peripheral blood. The clonotype originates from a human donor in a cohort sampled during active COVID-19. The rearrangement combines TRBV15 with TRBJ1-6, with a tentative D gene TRBD1 over 6 matching bases. The CDR3 is CATSRFKGEFSPLHF. The DNA sequence is as follows: TGTGCCACCAGCAGGTTCAAGGGGGAATTTTCACCCCTCCACTTT.